This T cell receptor (beta chain) originates from a study of PD-1 blockade in mismatch repair-deficient tumors. The wider study: All were previously treated, progressing patients with 12 mismatch repair-deficient cancer types.

The germline V gene has CDR1 SGHNT and CDR2 YENEEA. This CDR3 has 14 amino acids. V lost 5 bases, J lost 2 bases, and 13 bases lay in between. Broader study findings: Rapid post-treatment expansion, then contraction, generally preceding radiologic response, marked tumor-resident clones.

As to this clone: Its target is not known.

Mismatch repair deficiency was confirmed in all patients, by PCR or immunohistochemistry. TCR sequencing covered a few patients who responded to pembrolizumab. Repertoires were generated with immunoSEQ multiplex PCR, while TCRdb's copy carries only in-frame clones and drops some. This table holds 38,000 or so clones, approximately 84% found once. The rearrangement links TRBV11-3 to TRBJ2-7; D is ambiguous. Sequenced here: peripheral blood, sampled roughly 75 weeks after starting pembrolizumab. The sequence derives from an adult with mismatch repair-deficient cancer. The CDR3 DNA follows: TGTGCCAGCAGCGGGTCCAAGGCACCCTACGAGCAGTACTTC. Residues: CASSGSKAPYEQYF.